The clone carrying this TCR beta chain was counted once. Survey-level immunoSEQ sequencing profiled the TCR beta repertoire. The data were produced by immunoSEQ multiplex PCR, yet TCRdb's version contains in-frame clones alone and is incomplete. The table shows around 50,000 clones, with over 90% occurring only once. Germline loops: CDR1 SGHVS, CDR2 FQNEAQ. The V and J ends lost 1 base and 1 base respectively, with 16 bases between them. The CDR3 runs to 17 residues. The clonotype comes from a man in his forties with rheumatoid arthritis. The sequenced sample consisted of PBMCs. The chain combines TRBV7-8 with TRBJ1-1; no clear D gene. CDR3 sequence (DNA): TGTGCCAGCAGCTTAGGGAACGGCGCAAATAAGAACACTGAAGCTTTCTTT. Translated, it gives CASSLGNGANKNTEAFF.